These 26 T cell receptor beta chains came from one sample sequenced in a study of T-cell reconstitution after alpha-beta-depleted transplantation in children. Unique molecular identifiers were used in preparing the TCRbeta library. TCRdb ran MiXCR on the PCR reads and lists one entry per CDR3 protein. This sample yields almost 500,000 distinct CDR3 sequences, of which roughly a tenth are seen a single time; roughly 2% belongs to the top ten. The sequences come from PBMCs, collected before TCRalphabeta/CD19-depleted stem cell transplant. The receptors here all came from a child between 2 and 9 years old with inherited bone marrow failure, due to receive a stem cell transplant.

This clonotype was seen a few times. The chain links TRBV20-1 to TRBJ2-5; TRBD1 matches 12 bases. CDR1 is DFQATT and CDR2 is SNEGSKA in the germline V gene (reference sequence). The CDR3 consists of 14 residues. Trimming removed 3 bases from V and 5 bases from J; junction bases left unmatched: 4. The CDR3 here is CSASRDRGLETQYF. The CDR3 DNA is TGCAGTGCTAGTAGGGACAGGGGGCTGGAGACCCAGTACTTC.

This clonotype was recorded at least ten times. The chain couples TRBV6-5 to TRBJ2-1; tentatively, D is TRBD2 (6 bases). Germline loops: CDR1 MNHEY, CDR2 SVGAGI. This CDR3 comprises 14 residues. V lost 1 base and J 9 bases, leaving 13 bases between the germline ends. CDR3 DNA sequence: TGTGCCAGCAGTTACTTCGGGGGTGTAGGTGAGCAGTTCTTC. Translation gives CASSYFGGVGEQFF.

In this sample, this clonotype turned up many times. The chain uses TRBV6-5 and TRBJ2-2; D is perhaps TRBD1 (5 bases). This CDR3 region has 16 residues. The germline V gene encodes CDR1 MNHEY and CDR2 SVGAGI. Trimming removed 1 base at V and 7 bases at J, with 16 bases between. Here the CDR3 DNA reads TGTGCCAGCAGTTACTGGGGCTCTTCGAACGGCGGGGAGCTGTTTTTT. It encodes CASSYWGSSNGGELFF.

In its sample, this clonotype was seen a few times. CDR3 nucleotide sequence: TGTGCCGGCCGACAGGGTGGAACTGAAGCTTTCTTT. It translates to CAGRQGGTEAFF. The chain joins TRBV28 to TRBJ1-1; 7 bases agree with TRBD1. Germline loops: CDR1 MDHEN, CDR2 SYDVKM. The CDR3 extends over 12 amino acids. Trimming cost V 11 bases and J 5 bases; bases outside gene matches: 8. The whole variable domain, filled in from reference TRBV28 and TRBJ1-1, reads DVKVTQSSRYLVKRTGEKVFLECVQDMDHENMFWYRQDPGLGLRLIYFSYDVKMKEKGDIPEGYSVSREKKERFSLILESASTNQTSMYLCAGRQGGTEAFFGQGTRLTVV.

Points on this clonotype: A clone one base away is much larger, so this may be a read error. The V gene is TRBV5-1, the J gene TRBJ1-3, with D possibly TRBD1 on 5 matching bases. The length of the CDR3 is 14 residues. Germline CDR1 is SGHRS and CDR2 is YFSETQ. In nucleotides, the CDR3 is TGCGCCAGCAGATTGGTAGGGGTTGGAAACACCATATATTTT. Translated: CASRLVGVGNTIYF.

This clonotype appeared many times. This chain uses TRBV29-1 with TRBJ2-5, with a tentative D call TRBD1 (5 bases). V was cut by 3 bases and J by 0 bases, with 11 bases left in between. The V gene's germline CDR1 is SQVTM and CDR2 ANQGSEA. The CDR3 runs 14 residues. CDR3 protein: CSVEWGRYQETQYF. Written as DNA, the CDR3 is TGCAGCGTTGAGTGGGGCCGGTACCAAGAGACCCAGTACTTC.

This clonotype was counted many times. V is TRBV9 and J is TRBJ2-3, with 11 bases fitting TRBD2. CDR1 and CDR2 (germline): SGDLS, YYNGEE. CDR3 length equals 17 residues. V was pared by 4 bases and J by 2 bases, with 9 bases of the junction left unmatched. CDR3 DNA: TGTGCCAGCAGCTCAGGACTAGCGGGTTCTTTCACAGATACGCAGTATTTT. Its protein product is CASSSGLAGSFTDTQYF. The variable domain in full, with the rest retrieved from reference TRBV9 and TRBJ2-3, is DSGVTQTPKHLITATGQRVTLRCSPRSGDLSVYWYQQSLDQGLQFLIQYYNGEERAKGNILERFSAQQFPDLHSELNLSSLELGDSALYFCASSSGLAGSFTDTQYFGPGTRLTVL.

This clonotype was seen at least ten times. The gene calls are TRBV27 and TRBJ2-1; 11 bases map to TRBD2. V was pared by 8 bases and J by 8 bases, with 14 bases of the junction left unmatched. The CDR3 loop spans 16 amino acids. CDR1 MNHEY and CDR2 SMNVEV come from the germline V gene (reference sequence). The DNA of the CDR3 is TGTGCCAGCGTCCCCCTGGTGTCTAGCGGGAGGTATGAGCAGTTCTTC. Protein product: CASVPLVSSGRYEQFF.

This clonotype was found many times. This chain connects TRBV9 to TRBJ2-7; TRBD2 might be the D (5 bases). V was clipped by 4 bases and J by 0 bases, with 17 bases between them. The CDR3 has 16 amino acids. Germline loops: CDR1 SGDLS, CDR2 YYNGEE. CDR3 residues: CASSPSGSASSYEQYF. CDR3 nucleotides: TGTGCCAGCAGCCCCTCGGGGAGCGCGAGCTCCTACGAGCAGTACTTC.

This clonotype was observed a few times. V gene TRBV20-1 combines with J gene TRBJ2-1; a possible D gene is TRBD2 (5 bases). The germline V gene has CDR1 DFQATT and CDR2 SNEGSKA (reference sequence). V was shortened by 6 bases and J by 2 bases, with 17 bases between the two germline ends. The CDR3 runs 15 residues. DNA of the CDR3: TGCAGTGCCCGCGCCGGGAAAAGAACCTACAATGAGCAGTTCTTC. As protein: CSARAGKRTYNEQFF.

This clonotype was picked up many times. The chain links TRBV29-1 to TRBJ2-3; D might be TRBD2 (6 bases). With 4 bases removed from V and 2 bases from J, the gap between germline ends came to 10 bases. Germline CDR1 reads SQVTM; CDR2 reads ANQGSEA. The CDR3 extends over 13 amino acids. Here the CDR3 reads CSVGTSSTDTQYF. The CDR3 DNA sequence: TGCAGCGTTGGTACTAGCTCCACAGATACGCAGTATTTT.

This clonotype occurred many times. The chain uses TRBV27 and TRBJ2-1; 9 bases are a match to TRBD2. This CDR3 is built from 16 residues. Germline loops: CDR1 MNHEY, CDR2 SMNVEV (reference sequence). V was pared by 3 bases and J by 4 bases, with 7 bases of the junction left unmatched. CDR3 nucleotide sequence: TGTGCCAGCAGTTTGTCGGCGGGAGGGGTATACAATGAGCAGTTCTTC. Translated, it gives CASSLSAGGVYNEQFF.

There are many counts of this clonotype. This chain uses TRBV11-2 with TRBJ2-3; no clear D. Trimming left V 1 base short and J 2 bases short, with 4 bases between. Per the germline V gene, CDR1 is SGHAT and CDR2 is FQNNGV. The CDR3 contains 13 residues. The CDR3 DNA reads TGTGCCAGCAGCTTAGTGGTCACAGATACGCAGTATTTT. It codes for CASSLVVTDTQYF.

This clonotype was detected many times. The CDR3, as DNA: TGTGCCAGCAGTCAGGCAAATTCCTACGAGCAGTACTTC. Translated: CASSQANSYEQYF. This chain uses TRBV28 with TRBJ2-7; D gene ambiguous. Looked up from germline, CDR1 is MDHEN and CDR2 is SYDVKM. Trimming stripped 5 bases from V and 1 base from J, with 9 bases between. CDR3 length: 13 amino acids.

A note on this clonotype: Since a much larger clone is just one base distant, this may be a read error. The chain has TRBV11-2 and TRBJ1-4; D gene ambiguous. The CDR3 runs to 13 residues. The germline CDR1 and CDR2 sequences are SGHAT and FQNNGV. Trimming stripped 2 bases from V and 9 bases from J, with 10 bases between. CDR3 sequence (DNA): TGTGCCAGCAGCTTAAACCCGGAGCAAAAACTGTTTTTT. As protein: CASSLNPEQKLFF.

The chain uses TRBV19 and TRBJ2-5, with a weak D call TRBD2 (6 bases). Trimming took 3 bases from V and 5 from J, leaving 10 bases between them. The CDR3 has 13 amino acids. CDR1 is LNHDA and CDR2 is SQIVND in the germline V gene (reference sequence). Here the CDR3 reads CASSMTSAETQYF. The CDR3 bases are TGTGCCAGTAGTATGACTAGTGCGGAGACCCAGTACTTC.

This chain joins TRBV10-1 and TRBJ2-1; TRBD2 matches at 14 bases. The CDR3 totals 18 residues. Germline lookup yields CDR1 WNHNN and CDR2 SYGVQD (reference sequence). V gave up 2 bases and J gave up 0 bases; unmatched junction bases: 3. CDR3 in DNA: TGCGCCAGCAGTGAGAGGACTAGCGGGAGGAGCTCCTACAATGAGCAGTTCTTC. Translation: CASSERTSGRSSYNEQFF.

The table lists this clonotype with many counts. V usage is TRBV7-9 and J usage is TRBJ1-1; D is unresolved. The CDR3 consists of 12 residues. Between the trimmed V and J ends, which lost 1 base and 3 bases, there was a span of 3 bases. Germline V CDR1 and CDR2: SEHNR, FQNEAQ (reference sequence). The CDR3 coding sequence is TGTGCCAGCAGCTTAGGTTACACTGAAGCTTTCTTT. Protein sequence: CASSLGYTEAFF.

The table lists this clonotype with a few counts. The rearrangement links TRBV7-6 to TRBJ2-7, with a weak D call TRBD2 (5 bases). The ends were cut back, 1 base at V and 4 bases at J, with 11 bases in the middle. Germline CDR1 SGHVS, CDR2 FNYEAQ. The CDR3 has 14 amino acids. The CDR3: CASSLDDYPYEQYF. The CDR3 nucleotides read TGTGCCAGCAGCTTAGATGACTACCCTTACGAGCAGTACTTC. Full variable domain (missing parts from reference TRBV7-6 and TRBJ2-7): GAGVSQSPRYKVTKRGQDVALRCDPISGHVSLYWYRQALGQGPEFLTYFNYEAQQDKSGLPNDRFSAERPEGSISTLTIQRTEQRDSAMYRCASSLDDYPYEQYFGPGTRLTVT.

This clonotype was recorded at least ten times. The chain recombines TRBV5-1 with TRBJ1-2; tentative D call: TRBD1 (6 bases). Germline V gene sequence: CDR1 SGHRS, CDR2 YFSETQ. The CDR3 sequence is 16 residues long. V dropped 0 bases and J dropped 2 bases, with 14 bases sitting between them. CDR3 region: CASSLGEQGLNYGYTF. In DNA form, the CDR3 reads TGCGCCAGCAGCTTGGGCGAACAGGGATTAAACTATGGCTACACCTTC.

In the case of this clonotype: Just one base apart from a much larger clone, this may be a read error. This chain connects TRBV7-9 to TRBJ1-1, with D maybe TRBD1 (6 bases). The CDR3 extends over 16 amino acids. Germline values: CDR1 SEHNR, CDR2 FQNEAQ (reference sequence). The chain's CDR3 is CACSREGGVMNTEAFF. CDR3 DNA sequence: TGTGCCTGCAGCCGAGAGGGGGGAGTCATGAACACTGAAGCTTTCTTT.

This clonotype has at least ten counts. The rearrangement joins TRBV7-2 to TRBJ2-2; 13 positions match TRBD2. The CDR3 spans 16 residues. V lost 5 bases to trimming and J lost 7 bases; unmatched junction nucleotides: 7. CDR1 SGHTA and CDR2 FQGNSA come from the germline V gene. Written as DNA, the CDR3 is TGTGCCAGCAGCGTACTAGCGGGAGGGCTTGTCGGGGAGCTGTTTTTT. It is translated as CASSVLAGGLVGELFF.

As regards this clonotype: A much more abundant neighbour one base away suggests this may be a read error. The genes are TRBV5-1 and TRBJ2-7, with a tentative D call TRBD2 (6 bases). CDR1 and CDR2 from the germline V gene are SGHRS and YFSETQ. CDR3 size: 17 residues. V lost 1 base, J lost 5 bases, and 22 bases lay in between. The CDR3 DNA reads TGCGCCAGCAGCTTGCGGGCCGTTCCTGGGCTAGCGAACGAGCAGTACTTC. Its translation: CASSLRAVPGLANEQYF.

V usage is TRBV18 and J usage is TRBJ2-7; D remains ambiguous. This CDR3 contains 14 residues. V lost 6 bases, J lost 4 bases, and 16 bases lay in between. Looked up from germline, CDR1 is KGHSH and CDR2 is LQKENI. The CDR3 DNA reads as TGTGCCAGCTCGGCAATTTCCGAAAGGTACGAGCAGTACTTC. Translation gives CASSAISERYEQYF.

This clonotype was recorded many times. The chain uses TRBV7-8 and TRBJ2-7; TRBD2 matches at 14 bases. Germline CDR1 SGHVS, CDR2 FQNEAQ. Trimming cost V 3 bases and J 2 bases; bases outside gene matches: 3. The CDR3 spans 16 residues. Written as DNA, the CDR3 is TGTGCCAGCAGCTTGGGACTAGCGGGAGCGCCCTACGAGCAGTACTTC. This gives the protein CASSLGLAGAPYEQYF.

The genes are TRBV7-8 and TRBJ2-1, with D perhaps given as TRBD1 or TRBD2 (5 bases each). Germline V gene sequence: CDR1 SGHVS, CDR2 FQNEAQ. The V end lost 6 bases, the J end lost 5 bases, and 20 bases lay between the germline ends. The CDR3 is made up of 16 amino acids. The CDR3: CASSYEGRQPHNEQFF. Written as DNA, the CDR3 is TGTGCCAGCAGTTATGAGGGACGACAGCCCCACAATGAGCAGTTCTTC.